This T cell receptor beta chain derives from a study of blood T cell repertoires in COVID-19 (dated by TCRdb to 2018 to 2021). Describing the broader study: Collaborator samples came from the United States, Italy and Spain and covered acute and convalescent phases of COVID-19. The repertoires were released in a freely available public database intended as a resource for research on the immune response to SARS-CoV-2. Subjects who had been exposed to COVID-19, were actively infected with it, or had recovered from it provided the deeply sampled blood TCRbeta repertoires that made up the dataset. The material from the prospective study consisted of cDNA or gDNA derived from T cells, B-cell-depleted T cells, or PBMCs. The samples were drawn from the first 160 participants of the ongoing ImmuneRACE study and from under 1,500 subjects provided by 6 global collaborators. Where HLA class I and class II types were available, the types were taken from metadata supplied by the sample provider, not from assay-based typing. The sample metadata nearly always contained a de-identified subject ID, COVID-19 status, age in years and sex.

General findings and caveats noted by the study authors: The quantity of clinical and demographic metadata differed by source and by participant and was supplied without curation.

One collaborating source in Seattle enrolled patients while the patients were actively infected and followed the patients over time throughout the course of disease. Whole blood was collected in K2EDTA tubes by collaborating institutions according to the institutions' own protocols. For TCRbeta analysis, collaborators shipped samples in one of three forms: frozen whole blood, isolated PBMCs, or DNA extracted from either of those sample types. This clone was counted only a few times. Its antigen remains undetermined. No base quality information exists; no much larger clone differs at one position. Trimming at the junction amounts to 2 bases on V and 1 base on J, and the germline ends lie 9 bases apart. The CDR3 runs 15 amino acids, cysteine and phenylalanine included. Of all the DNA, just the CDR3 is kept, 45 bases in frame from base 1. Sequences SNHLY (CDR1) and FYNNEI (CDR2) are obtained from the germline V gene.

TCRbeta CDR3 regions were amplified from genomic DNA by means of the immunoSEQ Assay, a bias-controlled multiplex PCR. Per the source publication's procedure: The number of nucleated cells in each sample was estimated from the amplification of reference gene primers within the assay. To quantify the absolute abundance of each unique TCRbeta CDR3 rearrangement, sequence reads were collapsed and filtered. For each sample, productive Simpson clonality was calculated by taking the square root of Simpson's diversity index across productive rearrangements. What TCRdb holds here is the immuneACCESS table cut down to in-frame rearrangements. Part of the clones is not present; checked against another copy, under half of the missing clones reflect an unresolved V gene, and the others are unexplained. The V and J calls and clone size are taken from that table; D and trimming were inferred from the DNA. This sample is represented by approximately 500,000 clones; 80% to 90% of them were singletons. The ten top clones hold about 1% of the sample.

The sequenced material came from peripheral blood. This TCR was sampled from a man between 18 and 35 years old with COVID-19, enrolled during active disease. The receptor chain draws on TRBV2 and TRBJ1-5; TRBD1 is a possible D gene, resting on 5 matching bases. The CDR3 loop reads CASSELEGSNQPQHF. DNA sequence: TGTGCCAGCAGTGAATTGGAGGGGAGCAATCAGCCCCAGCATTTT.